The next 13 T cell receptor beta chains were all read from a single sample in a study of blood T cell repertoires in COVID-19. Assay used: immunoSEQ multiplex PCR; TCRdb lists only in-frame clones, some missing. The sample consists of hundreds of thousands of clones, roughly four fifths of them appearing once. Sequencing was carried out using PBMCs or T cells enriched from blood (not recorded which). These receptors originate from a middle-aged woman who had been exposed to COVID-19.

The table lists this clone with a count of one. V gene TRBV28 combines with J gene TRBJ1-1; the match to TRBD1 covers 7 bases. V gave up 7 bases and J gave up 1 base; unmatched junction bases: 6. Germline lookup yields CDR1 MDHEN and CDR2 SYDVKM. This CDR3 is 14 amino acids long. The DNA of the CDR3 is TGTGCCAGCACCATAGGACAGGCGAACACTGAAGCTTTCTTT. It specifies CASTIGQANTEAFF. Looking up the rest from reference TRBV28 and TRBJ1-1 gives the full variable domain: DVKVTQSSRYLVKRTGEKVFLECVQDMDHENMFWYRQDPGLGLRLIYFSYDVKMKEKGDIPEGYSVSREKKERFSLILESASTNQTSMYLCASTIGQANTEAFFGQGTRLTVV.

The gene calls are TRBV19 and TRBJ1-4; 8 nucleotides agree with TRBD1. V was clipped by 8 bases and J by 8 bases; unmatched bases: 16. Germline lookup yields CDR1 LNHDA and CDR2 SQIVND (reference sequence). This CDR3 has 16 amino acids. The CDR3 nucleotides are TGTGCCAGTCAACCCAGGGGCAGGGGGCTAGGAGAAAAACTGTTTTTT. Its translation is CASQPRGRGLGEKLFF.

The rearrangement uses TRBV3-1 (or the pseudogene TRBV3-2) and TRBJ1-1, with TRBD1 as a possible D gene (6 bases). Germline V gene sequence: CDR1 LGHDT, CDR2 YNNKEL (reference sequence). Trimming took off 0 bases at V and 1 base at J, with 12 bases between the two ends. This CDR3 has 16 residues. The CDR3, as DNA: TGTGCCAGCAGCCAAGATCTCGGCAGGGGGAACACTGAAGCTTTCTTT. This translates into CASSQDLGRGNTEAFF.

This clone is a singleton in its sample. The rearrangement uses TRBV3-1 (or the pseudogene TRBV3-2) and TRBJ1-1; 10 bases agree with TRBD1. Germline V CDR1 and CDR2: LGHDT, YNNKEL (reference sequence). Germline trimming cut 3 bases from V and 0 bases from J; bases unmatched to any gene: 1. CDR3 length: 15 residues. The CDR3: CASSQDRGLNTEAFF. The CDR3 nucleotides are TGTGCCAGCAGCCAGGACAGGGGGTTGAACACTGAAGCTTTCTTT.

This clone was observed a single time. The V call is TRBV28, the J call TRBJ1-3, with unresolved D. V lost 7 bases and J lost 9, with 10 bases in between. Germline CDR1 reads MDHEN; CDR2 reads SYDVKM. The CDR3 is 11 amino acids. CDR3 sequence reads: CASIGDGTIYF. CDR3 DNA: TGTGCCAGCATAGGAGACGGCACCATATATTTT.

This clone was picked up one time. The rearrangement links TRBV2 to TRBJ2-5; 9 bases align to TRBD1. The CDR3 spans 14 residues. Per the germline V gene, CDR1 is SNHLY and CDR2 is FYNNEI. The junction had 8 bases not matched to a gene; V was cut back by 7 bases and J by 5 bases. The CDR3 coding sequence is TGTGCCAGCAACCTCGGGACAGGGCTGGAGACCCAGTACTTC. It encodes CASNLGTGLETQYF.

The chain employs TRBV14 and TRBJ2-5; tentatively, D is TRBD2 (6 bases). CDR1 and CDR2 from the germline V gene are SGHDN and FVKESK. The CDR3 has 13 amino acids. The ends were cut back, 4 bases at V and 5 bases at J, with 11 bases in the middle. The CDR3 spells CASSPTRRETQYF. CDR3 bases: TGTGCCAGCAGCCCGACTAGGCGGGAGACCCAGTACTTC.

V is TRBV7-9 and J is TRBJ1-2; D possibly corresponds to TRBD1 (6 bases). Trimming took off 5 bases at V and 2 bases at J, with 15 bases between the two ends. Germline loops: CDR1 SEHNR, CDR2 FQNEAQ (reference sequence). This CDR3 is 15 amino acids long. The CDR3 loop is CASSLLDQGNYGYTF. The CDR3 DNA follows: TGTGCCAGCAGCCTTCTCGATCAGGGGAACTATGGCTACACCTTC.

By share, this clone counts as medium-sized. CDR3 sequence reads: CSASRSNQPQHF. For the CDR3, the DNA is TGCAGTGCTAGTCGTAGCAATCAGCCCCAGCATTTT. The V gene is TRBV20-1, the J gene TRBJ1-5; no clear D gene. This CDR3 is 12 amino acids long. The germline gives CDR1 DFQATT, CDR2 SNEGSKA (reference sequence). V dropped 3 bases and J dropped 0 bases, with 3 bases sitting between them.

In nucleotides, the CDR3 is TGTGCCAGCAGTGGGGGCCAAGCGGGGGAAAACGAGCAGTACTTC. It is translated as CASSGGQAGENEQYF. This chain links TRBV28 with TRBJ2-7, with 8 nucleotides matching TRBD2. Trimming at V came to 5 bases and at J to 5 bases, leaving 11 bases not matched to a gene. Germline V gene sequence: CDR1 MDHEN, CDR2 SYDVKM. The CDR3 sequence is 15 residues long.

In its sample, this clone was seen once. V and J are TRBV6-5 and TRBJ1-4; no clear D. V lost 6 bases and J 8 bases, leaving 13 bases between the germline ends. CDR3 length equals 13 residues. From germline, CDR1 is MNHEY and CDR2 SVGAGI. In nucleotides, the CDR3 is TGTGCCAGCAGCCGGACTGGCCCCGAAAAACTGTTTTTT. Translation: CASSRTGPEKLFF.

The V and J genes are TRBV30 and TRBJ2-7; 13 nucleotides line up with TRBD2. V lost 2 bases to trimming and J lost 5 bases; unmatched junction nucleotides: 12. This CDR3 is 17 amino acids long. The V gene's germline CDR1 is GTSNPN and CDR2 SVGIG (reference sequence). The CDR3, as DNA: TGTGCCTGGAGTCCACCCTCACTAGCGGGGGGGCCCCACGAGCAGTACTTC. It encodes CAWSPPSLAGGPHEQYF.

This chain's CDR3 is CASSRPSGGSYNEQFF. The CDR3 nucleotides are TGTGCCAGCAGCAGACCTAGCGGGGGGTCCTACAATGAGCAGTTCTTC. V and J are TRBV21-1 and TRBJ2-1; the table's D call of TRBD2 was not tested on the DNA. TRBV21-1 is an annotated pseudogene. The CDR3 has 16 residues.